The clone carrying this TCR beta chain was counted a few times. Its antigen is not identified. This CDR3 has 14 residues. Germline CDR1 reads MGHRA; CDR2 reads YSYEKL. The J segment lost 4 bases and the V segment lost 4 bases, leaving 5 bases of the junction unmatched. The source of the sample is a study of cytomegalovirus exposure and HLA in healthy donors. Amplification used 60 Vbeta primers and 13 Jbeta primers. The repertoire was sequenced with immunoSEQ multiplex PCR; TCRdb's copy has only in-frame clones and lacks some. The repertoire holds 100,000 to 150,000 clones, with 15% to 20% as singletons. Study findings and constraints: In a later analysis, more than 15,000 TCR beta sequences were associated with HLA alleles at 0.05 false discovery rate. Sequence variants that were highly shared formed a cluster that was likely a sequencing artifact. Three chains linked to CMV were shown in vitro to be specific for CMV antigens.

The sequencing sample was made of PBMCs. This chain joins TRBV4-1 and TRBJ1-2; TRBD1 matches 8 bases. The source of this sequence is a female donor in good health and CMV-seropositive. CDR3 region: CASSPGTGGYGYTF. The CDR3 nucleotides read TGCGCCAGCAGCCCGGGGACAGGCGGCTATGGCTACACCTTC.